Presented here are 32 T cell receptor beta chains from one specimen sequenced in a study of CD8+ T cells in alopecia areata. It was cDNA, reverse transcribed from extracted RNA, that served as the sequencing template. Sequencing used immunoSEQ multiplex PCR; TCRdb keeps in-frame clones, though not all of them. Seen here are 150,000 to 190,000 clones, less than 65% observed once, and the top ten hold approximately 19%. The material was CD8+ T cells sorted from blood, obtained at week 0. The receptors here all came from a human donor with alopecia areata.

The chain is built from TRBV13 and TRBJ2-1; possibly TRBD1 for D (5 bases). V lost 4 bases, J lost 3 bases, and 13 bases lay in between. Germline assignment: CDR1 PRHDT and CDR2 FYEKMQ (reference sequence). The CDR3 is 15 amino acids. CDR3 sequence (DNA): TGTGCCAGCAGCTCTCGACAGCCATACTACAATGAGCAGTTCTTC. Translating it yields CASSSRQPYYNEQFF.

This clone was detected a few times. The V gene is TRBV4-3, the J gene TRBJ2-7; 9 bases match TRBD1. This CDR3 comprises 14 residues. Losses at the gene ends were 1 base for V and 4 bases for J; bases not matched to a gene: 2. Germline values: CDR1 LGHNA, CDR2 YSLEER. CDR3 residues: CASSQGQGEYEQYF. The CDR3 DNA sequence: TGCGCCAGCAGCCAAGGACAGGGGGAATACGAGCAGTACTTC.

The chain employs TRBV11-2 and TRBJ2-4; D remains unclear. V shed 5 bases and J shed 2 bases, with 7 bases lying between them. The CDR3 runs to 13 residues. Germline values: CDR1 SGHAT, CDR2 FQNNGV. CDR3 nucleotides: TGTGCCAGCAGCCCACTGACCAAAAACATTCAGTACTTC. Protein product: CASSPLTKNIQYF. Filled out from reference TRBV11-2 and TRBJ2-4, the complete variable domain reads EAGVAQSPRYKIIEKRQSVAFWCNPISGHATLYWYQQILGQGPKLLIQFQNNGVVDDSQLPKDRFSAERLKGVDSTLKIQPAKLEDSAVYLCASSPLTKNIQYFGAGTRLSVL.

V usage is TRBV29-1 and J usage is TRBJ1-3; the D is unclear. Looked up from germline, CDR1 is SQVTM and CDR2 is ANQGSEA. The CDR3 spans 14 residues. The V end was cut by 3 bases, the J end by 0 bases, with 9 bases between. The CDR3 nucleotides are TGCAGCGTTGAGGGTGCTGACTCTGGAAACACCATATATTTT. Translated: CSVEGADSGNTIYF. Variable domain in full (rest from reference TRBV29-1 and TRBJ1-3): SAVISQKPSRDICQRGTSLTIQCQVDSQVTMMFWYRQQPGQSLTLIATANQGSEATYESGFVIDKFPISRPNLTFSTLTVSNMSPEDSSIYLCSVEGADSGNTIYFGEGSWLTVV.

The rearrangement joins TRBV29-1 to TRBJ2-3, with D perhaps TRBD1 (6 bases). The CDR3 has 14 residues. V was trimmed by 8 bases and J by 0 bases, leaving 15 bases between them. Germline CDR1 and CDR2: SQVTM and ANQGSEA. The CDR3 DNA reads TGCAGCTCCAGGACAGCCTCTAGCACAGATACGCAGTATTTT. Translated, it gives CSSRTASSTDTQYF.

The chain employs TRBV15 and TRBJ1-2, with D hard to call. Germline loops: CDR1 LNHNV, CDR2 YYDKDF (reference sequence). The CDR3 length is 14 residues. Trimming cost V 6 bases and J 8 bases, with 19 bases left between them. This chain's CDR3 is CATSPAGGVGGYTF. CDR3 DNA sequence: TGTGCCACCAGTCCTGCAGGTGGGGTTGGGGGCTACACCTTC.

The sample holds one count of this clone. The DNA of the CDR3 is TGTGCCAGCTCATCTCTAGGGACAGGACAAGAGACCCAGTACTTC. Its translation is CASSSLGTGQETQYF. This chain links TRBV18 with TRBJ2-5; TRBD1 matches 8 bases. V was clipped by 5 bases and J by 2 bases; unmatched bases: 7. Germline lookup yields CDR1 KGHSH and CDR2 LQKENI. This CDR3 spans 15 amino acids.

This clone was counted only a few times. The chain uses TRBV5-1 and TRBJ2-4; 11 bases align to TRBD2. The CDR3 extends over 16 amino acids. V trimming: 4 bases; J trimming: 0 bases; junction bases outside the gene matches: 3. Germline loops: CDR1 SGHRS, CDR2 YFSETQ. This CDR3 reads CASSPTSGAAKNIQYF. CDR3 in DNA: TGCGCCAGCAGCCCGACTAGCGGGGCAGCCAAAAACATTCAGTACTTC.

The chain couples TRBV7-9 to TRBJ2-5; 10 bases are a match to TRBD2. CDR1 is SEHNR and CDR2 is FQNEAQ in the germline V gene (reference sequence). The CDR3 consists of 16 residues. Trimming took 6 bases from V and 0 from J; bases not matched to a gene: 7. The CDR3 bases are TGTGCCAGCAGTTATAGCGGGGGGACAAACCAAGAGACCCAGTACTTC. Encoded protein: CASSYSGGTNQETQYF.

The gene calls are TRBV25-1 and TRBJ1-2; 8 nucleotides agree with TRBD1. Germline CDR1 and CDR2: MGHDK and SYGVNS. V dropped 4 bases and J dropped 5; count of bases not matched to a gene: 9. The CDR3 extends over 15 amino acids. This CDR3 is CASSGFSGTGYGYTF. DNA for the CDR3: TGTGCCAGCAGTGGTTTCTCCGGGACAGGTTATGGCTACACCTTC.

The V gene is TRBV4-1, the J gene TRBJ1-1; D remains unclear. The CDR3 is 12 residues long. V lost 0 bases to trimming and J lost 7 bases, with 6 bases between them. Germline CDR1 reads MGHRA; CDR2 reads YSYEKL. The CDR3 bases are TGCGCCAGCAGCCAAGACCAGTATGAAGCTTTCTTT. Translated, it gives CASSQDQYEAFF.

The chain uses TRBV7-2 and TRBJ2-5; a weak D match, TRBD1 (5 bases). Germline-derived CDR1 and CDR2 are SGHTA and FQGNSA. Trimming pared 5 bases from V and 2 bases from J, leaving 18 bases between. The CDR3 loop spans 16 amino acids. The CDR3 loop reads CASSTCCRGPQETQYF. The CDR3 nucleotides read TGTGCCAGCAGCACCTGCTGTAGGGGTCCTCAAGAGACCCAGTACTTC.

The chain couples TRBV29-1 to TRBJ2-7, with D uncertain. The ends were cut back, 2 bases at V and 1 base at J, with 6 bases in the middle. Germline lookup yields CDR1 SQVTM and CDR2 ANQGSEA. The CDR3 spans 12 residues. The CDR3 nucleotides are TGCAGCGTTGAAACACCATCCTACGAGCAGTACTTC. It translates to CSVETPSYEQYF.

The sample holds one count of this clone. The genes are TRBV9 and TRBJ2-5, with 8 bases identical to TRBD2. The CDR3 runs to 16 residues. CDR1 and CDR2 from the germline V gene are SGDLS and YYNGEE. Unmatched junction bases numbered 9, after V lost 2 bases and J lost 3 bases. CDR3 in amino acids: CASSVSGGALKETQYF. The CDR3 bases are TGTGCCAGCAGCGTGAGCGGGGGCGCCCTAAAAGAGACCCAGTACTTC.

Notes on this clone: This probably arose from a read error, given a far larger clone one base away. The chain joins TRBV9 to TRBJ2-1, with D uncertain. The CDR3 has 13 amino acids. CDR1 and CDR2 from the germline V gene are SGDLS and YYNGEE. The CDR3 DNA is TGTGCCAGCAGCGTGGGGTCCTTCAATGAGCAGTTCTTC. Translation: CASSVGSFNEQFF.

The chain is built from TRBV13 and TRBJ1-1, with a possible D match to TRBD1 (6 bases). The CDR3 loop spans 12 amino acids. From germline, CDR1 is PRHDT and CDR2 FYEKMQ (reference sequence). Trimming left V 6 bases short and J 7 bases short, with 12 bases between. The CDR3 loop reads CASRQGSLEAFF. The CDR3 nucleotides read TGTGCCAGCAGGCAGGGGTCTCTTGAAGCTTTCTTT.

This chain uses TRBV5-6 with TRBJ1-5, with unresolved D. V lost 2 bases to trimming and J lost 4 bases, with 7 bases between them. The CDR3 runs 13 residues. Germline lookup yields CDR1 SGHDT and CDR2 YYEEEE. CDR3 protein: CASSFSGNQPQHF. In DNA form, the CDR3 reads TGTGCCAGCAGCTTCTCGGGGAATCAGCCCCAGCATTTT.

The chain recombines TRBV9 with TRBJ1-2; D possibly corresponds to TRBD1 (6 bases). Per the germline V gene, CDR1 is SGDLS and CDR2 is YYNGEE. The CDR3 is 15 amino acids. Trimming stripped 4 bases from V and 6 bases from J, with 19 bases between. This CDR3 is CASSSTGLPMDGYTF. The CDR3 DNA reads TGTGCCAGCAGCTCCACAGGGCTGCCGATGGATGGCTACACCTTC.

This clone occurred a few times. The chain employs TRBV5-6 and TRBJ1-6; D call uncertain. Trimming pared 0 bases from V and 9 bases from J, leaving 13 bases between. The CDR3 totals 15 residues. The germline CDR1 and CDR2 sequences are SGHDT and YYEEEE. CDR3 bases: TGTGCCAGCAGCTTGGATACGGGGATGGTTTCACCCCTCCACTTT. Its protein product is CASSLDTGMVSPLHF.

The chain uses TRBV7-9 and TRBJ2-1; 11 bases agree with TRBD2. V dropped 5 bases and J dropped 2; count of bases not matched to a gene: 11. The CDR3 contains 18 residues. Germline values: CDR1 SEHNR, CDR2 FQNEAQ (reference sequence). The CDR3 is CASSPTSGEGITYNEQFF. CDR3 in DNA: TGTGCCAGCAGCCCGACTAGCGGGGAAGGGATTACCTACAATGAGCAGTTCTTC. The complete variable domain, with remaining parts taken from reference TRBV7-9 and TRBJ2-1, reads DTGVSQNPRHKITKRGQNVTFRCDPISEHNRLYWYRQTLGQGPEFLTYFQNEAQLEKSRLLSDRFSAERPKGSFSTLEIQRTEQGDSAMYLCASSPTSGEGITYNEQFFGPGTRLTVL.

The genes are TRBV13 and TRBJ2-3; 9 nucleotides match TRBD1. V lost 5 bases to trimming and J lost 0 bases; unmatched junction nucleotides: 9. The germline gives CDR1 PRHDT, CDR2 FYEKMQ (reference sequence). The CDR3 has 17 residues. The CDR3 protein is CASSPTTGGRSTDTQYF. The CDR3 nucleotides read TGTGCCAGCAGCCCGACGACAGGGGGTAGGAGCACAGATACGCAGTATTTT. Filled out from reference TRBV13 and TRBJ2-3, the complete variable domain reads AAGVIQSPRHLIKEKRETATLKCYPIPRHDTVYWYQQGPGQDPQFLISFYEKMQSDKGSIPDRFSAQQFSDYHSELNMSSLELGDSALYFCASSPTTGGRSTDTQYFGPGTRLTVL.

This clone was seen more than once but under ten times. V is TRBV5-1 and J is TRBJ2-5; 10 positions match TRBD2. Trimming removed 4 bases from V and 2 bases from J; junction bases left unmatched: 5. CDR1 and CDR2 (germline): SGHRS, YFSETQ. The CDR3 contains 15 residues. In DNA form, the CDR3 reads TGCGCCAGCAGCCCTCTAGCGGGAGATCAAGAGACCCAGTACTTC. Translating gives CASSPLAGDQETQYF.

The chain joins TRBV29-1 to TRBJ2-3, with D perhaps TRBD2 (5 bases). V was pared by 3 bases and J by 7 bases, with 14 bases between. Germline lookup yields CDR1 SQVTM and CDR2 ANQGSEA. The CDR3 extends over 13 amino acids. Written as DNA, the CDR3 is TGCAGCGTTGACCGGGGAGATGTGAATACGCAGTATTTT. Translation: CSVDRGDVNTQYF.

In its sample, this clone was seen a few times. CDR3: CATSFGTDNQPQHF. The CDR3 DNA reads as TGTGCCACCAGCTTTGGGACGGACAATCAGCCCCAGCATTTT. This chain joins TRBV15 and TRBJ1-5, with D perhaps matching TRBD1 (5 bases). The germline CDR1 and CDR2 sequences are LNHNV and YYDKDF (reference sequence). Trimming removed 5 bases at V and 3 bases at J, with 11 bases between. This CDR3 comprises 14 residues. Complete variable domain (other parts from reference TRBV15 and TRBJ1-5): DAMVIQNPRYQVTQFGKPVTLSCSQTLNHNVMYWYQQKSSQAPKLLFHYYDKDFNNEADTPDNFQSRRPNTSFCFLDIRSPGLGDTAMYLCATSFGTDNQPQHFGDGTRLSIL.

This clone has just a few counts. V is TRBV4-3 and J is TRBJ2-2; tentative D call: TRBD2 (5 bases). Germline V CDR1 and CDR2: LGHNA, YSLEER. Between the trimmed V and J ends, which lost 1 base and 1 base, there was a span of 16 bases. There are 18 residues in the CDR3. The CDR3 sequence: CASSQGRVHRGNTGELFF. The CDR3 DNA reads as TGCGCCAGCAGCCAAGGGCGCGTTCACCGGGGGAACACCGGGGAGCTGTTTTTT.

J is TRBJ2-6 and V is TRBV5-1, with D unclear. Germline V gene sequence: CDR1 SGHRS, CDR2 YFSETQ. Trimming removed 4 bases from V and 2 bases from J, with 13 bases in between. The CDR3 totals 16 residues. The CDR3 DNA follows: TGCGCCAGCAGCATAGCTCGGATGGCTGGGGCCAACGTCCTGACTTTC. Translated: CASSIARMAGANVLTF.

This chain joins TRBV7-9 and TRBJ1-1, with D unresolved. V lost 6 bases and J 10 bases, leaving 15 bases between the germline ends. The length of the CDR3 is 12 residues. Germline lookup yields CDR1 SEHNR and CDR2 FQNEAQ (reference sequence). DNA of the CDR3: TGTGCCAGCAGTCCCGACTCTCCGGGAGCTTTCTTT. Its translation: CASSPDSPGAFF.

V and J are TRBV27 and TRBJ2-2, with TRBD1 matching 7 bases. This CDR3 has 12 residues. CDR1 MNHEY and CDR2 SMNVEV come from the germline V gene (reference sequence). V lost 5 bases, J lost 7 bases, and 1 base stayed unmatched. CDR3: CASSQGVGELFF. The CDR3, as DNA: TGTGCCAGCAGTCAGGGGGTCGGGGAGCTGTTTTTT.

Comments on this clone: This CDR3 is also generated by other DNA sequences in the sample. The chain employs TRBV19 and TRBJ1-5, with a weak D call TRBD1 (5 bases). CDR3 length equals 14 residues. V shed 2 bases and J shed 1 base, with 6 bases lying between them. The germline V gene has CDR1 LNHDA and CDR2 SQIVND (reference sequence). The CDR3 DNA is TGTGCCAGTAGTATAAGGGACAGCAATCAGCCCCAGCATTTT. Protein: CASSIRDSNQPQHF.

This clone was observed a few times. V is TRBV7-9 and J is TRBJ1-1; D not certain. This CDR3 has 14 amino acids. Per germline, CDR1 SEHNR and CDR2 FQNEAQ (reference sequence). Trimming took off 0 bases at V and 1 base at J, with 6 bases between the two ends. The DNA of the CDR3 is TGTGCCAGCAGCTTAGCAGAGGGGAACACTGAAGCTTTCTTT. Its translation: CASSLAEGNTEAFF.

The sample holds a few counts of this clone. The chain is built from TRBV5-6 and TRBJ1-5; D is ambiguous. The CDR3 is 14 amino acids. Trimming cost V 0 bases and J 8 bases, with 12 bases left between them. Germline values: CDR1 SGHDT, CDR2 YYEEEE. CDR3 region: CASSLGAGSEPQHF. The CDR3 coding sequence is TGTGCCAGCAGCTTGGGGGCAGGTTCGGAGCCCCAGCATTTT.

The rearrangement links TRBV29-1 to TRBJ1-1; weak D call: TRBD1 (6 bases). This CDR3 has 16 amino acids. The V gene lost 3 bases and the J gene lost 0 bases, with 17 bases spanning the gap. The germline V gene encodes CDR1 SQVTM and CDR2 ANQGSEA. The CDR3 is CSVEGKQGSMNTEAFF. CDR3 nucleotides: TGCAGCGTTGAGGGGAAACAGGGAAGCATGAACACTGAAGCTTTCTTT.